This paragraph covers one T cell receptor beta chain sequence. Its antigen is still unknown. It has no much larger one-base neighbor in the sample; base qualities were not kept. TCRbeta CDR3 regions were amplified from genomic DNA using the immunoSEQ Assay, a bias-controlled multiplex PCR. On the study's bioinformatics: Nucleated cell counts per sample were estimated from amplification of reference gene primers within the assay. To quantify the absolute abundance of each unique TCRbeta CDR3 rearrangement, sequence reads were collapsed and filtered. For each sample, productive Simpson clonality was calculated by taking the square root of Simpson's diversity index across productive rearrangements. TCRdb limited this immuneACCESS table to in-frame rearrangements with V and J called. A share of clones is missing; checked studies link under half to unresolved V genes, and the rest is unexplained. V, J and clone size were drawn from that table, and D and trimming were deduced from the DNA. The sample table shows approximately 110,000 clones, and roughly 79% are seen once. The top ten clonotypes cover approximately 9% of the sample.

This sample was taken from a study of blood T cell repertoires in COVID-19 (dated by TCRdb to about 2020). Broadly, across the study: The collaborator samples originated in the United States, Italy and Spain and spanned the acute and convalescent phases of COVID-19. Deeply sampled blood TCRbeta repertoires from subjects exposed to, actively infected with, or recovered from COVID-19 were included in the dataset. The prospective study material was composed of cDNA or gDNA derived from T cells, B-cell-depleted T cells, or PBMCs. A de-identified subject ID, COVID-19 status, age in years and sex were almost always included in the sample metadata. Samples were obtained from the ongoing ImmuneRACE study (first 160 participants) and from some 1,300 subjects provided by 6 global collaborators. The repertoires were made available in a free public database intended to serve as a resource for research on the immune response to SARS-CoV-2. HLA class I and class II types, where available, came from metadata supplied by the sample provider rather than from assay-based typing. Beyond this particular receptor, the publication reports: How much clinical and demographic metadata was included differed by source and by participant, and the metadata was provided uncurated.

Whole blood was collected in K2EDTA tubes by collaborating institutions according to the institutions' own protocols. Collaborator samples were shipped for TCRbeta analysis as frozen whole blood, isolated PBMCs, or DNA extracted from either sample type. Sequencing was performed on peripheral blood. The sequence came from a woman in her 70s with acute or convalescent COVID-19.

The nucleotides read TGTGCCAGCAGCTTGGGGAGGACAGGTCAAGAGACCCAGTACTTC. Translated, this is CASSLGRTGQETQYF. The chain is assembled from TRBV7-9 and TRBJ2-5, and perhaps TRBD1 as D gene, on 7 matching bases. Trimming takes 3 bases from V and 2 bases from J, and the germline ends sit 13 bases apart. Based on the germline V gene (reference sequence), the CDR1 and CDR2 sequences are SEHNR and FQNEAQ. Spanning cysteine to phenylalanine, the CDR3 consists of 15 amino acids. Here the CDR3 DNA is all that survives: 45 bases in frame from base 1.